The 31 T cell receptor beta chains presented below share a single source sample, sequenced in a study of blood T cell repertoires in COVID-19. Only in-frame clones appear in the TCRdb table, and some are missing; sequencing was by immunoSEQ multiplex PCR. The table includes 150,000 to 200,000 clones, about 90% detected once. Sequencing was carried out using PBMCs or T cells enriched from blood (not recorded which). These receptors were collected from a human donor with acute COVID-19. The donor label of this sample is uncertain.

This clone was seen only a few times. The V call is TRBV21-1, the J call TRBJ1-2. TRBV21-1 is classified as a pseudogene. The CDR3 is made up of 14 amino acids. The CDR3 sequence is CARADSGPNYGYTF. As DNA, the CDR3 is TGTGCCAGAGCCGACAGCGGGCCCAACTATGGCTACACCTTC.

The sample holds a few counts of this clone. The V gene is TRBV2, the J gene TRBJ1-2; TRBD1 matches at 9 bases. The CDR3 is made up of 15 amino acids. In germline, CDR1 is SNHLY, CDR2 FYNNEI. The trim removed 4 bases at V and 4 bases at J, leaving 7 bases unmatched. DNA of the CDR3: TGTGCCAGCAGTGGGGACAGGGTTAGGGGCTATGGCTACACCTTC. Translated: CASSGDRVRGYGYTF.

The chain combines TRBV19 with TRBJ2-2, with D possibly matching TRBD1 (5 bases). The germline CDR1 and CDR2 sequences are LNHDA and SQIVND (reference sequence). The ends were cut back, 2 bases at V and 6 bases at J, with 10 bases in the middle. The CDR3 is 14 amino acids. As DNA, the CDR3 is TGTGCCAGTAGTATATCGGCCAGGGCCGGGGAGCTGTTTTTT. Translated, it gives CASSISARAGELFF.

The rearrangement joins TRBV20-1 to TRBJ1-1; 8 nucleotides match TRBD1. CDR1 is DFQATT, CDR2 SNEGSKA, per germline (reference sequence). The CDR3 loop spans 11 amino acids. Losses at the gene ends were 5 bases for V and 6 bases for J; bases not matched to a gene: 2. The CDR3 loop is CSAETGAEAFF. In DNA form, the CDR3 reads TGCAGTGCTGAGACAGGGGCTGAAGCTTTCTTT.

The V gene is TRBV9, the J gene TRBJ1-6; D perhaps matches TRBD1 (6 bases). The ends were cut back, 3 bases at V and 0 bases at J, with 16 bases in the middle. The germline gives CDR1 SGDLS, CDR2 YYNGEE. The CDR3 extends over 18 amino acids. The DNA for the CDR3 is TGTGCCAGCAGCGCAGGGGAAGTGGGAAGCTCCTATAATTCACCCCTCCACTTT. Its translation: CASSAGEVGSSYNSPLHF.

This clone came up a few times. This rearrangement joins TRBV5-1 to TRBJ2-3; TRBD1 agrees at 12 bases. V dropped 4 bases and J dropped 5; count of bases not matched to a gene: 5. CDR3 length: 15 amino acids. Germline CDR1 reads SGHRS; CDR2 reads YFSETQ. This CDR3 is CASSVGTGGGDTQYF. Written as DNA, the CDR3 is TGCGCCAGCAGCGTAGGGACAGGGGGCGGAGATACGCAGTATTTT. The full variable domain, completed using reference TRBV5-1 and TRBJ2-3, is KAGVTQTPRYLIKTRGQQVTLSCSPISGHRSVSWYQQTPGQGLQFLFEYFSETQRNKGNFPGRFSGRQFSNSRSEMNVSTLELGDSALYLCASSVGTGGGDTQYFGPGTRLTVL.

The CDR3 DNA sequence: TGTGCCAGCAGCACCCGGGTTAGCGGGGGAACCGGGGAGCTGTTTTTT. It codes for CASSTRVSGGTGELFF. The V gene is TRBV7-9, the J gene TRBJ2-2; TRBD2 agrees at 9 bases. Germline CDR1 and CDR2: SEHNR and FQNEAQ (reference sequence). This CDR3 region has 16 residues. V was pared by 5 bases and J by 5 bases, with 9 bases of the junction left unmatched.

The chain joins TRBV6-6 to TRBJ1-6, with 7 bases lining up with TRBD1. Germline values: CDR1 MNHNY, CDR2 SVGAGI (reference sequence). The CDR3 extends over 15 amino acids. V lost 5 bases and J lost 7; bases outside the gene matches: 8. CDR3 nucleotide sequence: TGTGCCAGCAGTCTCCCGAGGGGGCAAAATTCACCCCTCCACTTT. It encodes CASSLPRGQNSPLHF.

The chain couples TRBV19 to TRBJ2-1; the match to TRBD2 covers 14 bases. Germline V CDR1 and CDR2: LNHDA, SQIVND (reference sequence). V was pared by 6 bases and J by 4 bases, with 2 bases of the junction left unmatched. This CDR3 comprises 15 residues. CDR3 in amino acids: CASRTSGGAYNEQFF. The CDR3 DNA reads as TGTGCCAGTAGGACTAGCGGGGGGGCTTACAATGAGCAGTTCTTC.

CDR3 loop: CASRSSGTGNSPLHF. The CDR3 DNA sequence: TGTGCCAGCAGGTCCTCCGGGACAGGCAATTCACCCCTCCACTTT. The chain has TRBV6-4 and TRBJ1-6; 8 bases are a match to TRBD1. Germline-derived CDR1 and CDR2 are MRHNA and SNTAGT. The junction had 8 bases not matched to a gene; V was cut back by 6 bases and J by 7 bases. This CDR3 contains 15 residues.

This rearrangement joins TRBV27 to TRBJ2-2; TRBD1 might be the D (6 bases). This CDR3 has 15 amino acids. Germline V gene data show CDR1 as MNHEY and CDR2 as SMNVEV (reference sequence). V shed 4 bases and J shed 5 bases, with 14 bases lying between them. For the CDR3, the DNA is TGTGCCAGCAGTTCAGGAGAGGGGGAAACCGGGGAGCTGTTTTTT. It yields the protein CASSSGEGETGELFF.

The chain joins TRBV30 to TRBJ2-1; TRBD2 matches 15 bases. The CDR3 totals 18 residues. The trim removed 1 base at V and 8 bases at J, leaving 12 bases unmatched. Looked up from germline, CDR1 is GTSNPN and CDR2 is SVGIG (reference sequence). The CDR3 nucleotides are TGTGCCTGGAGTGGGAAGGACCGGGGACTAGCGGGGGGCGATGAGCAGTTCTTC. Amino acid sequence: CAWSGKDRGLAGGDEQFF. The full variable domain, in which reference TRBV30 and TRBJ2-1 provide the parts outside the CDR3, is SQTIHQWPATLVQPVGSPLSLECTVEGTSNPNLYWYRQAAGRGLQLLFYSVGIGQISSEVPQNLSASRPQDRQFILSSKKLLLSDSGFYLCAWSGKDRGLAGGDEQFFGPGTRLTVL.

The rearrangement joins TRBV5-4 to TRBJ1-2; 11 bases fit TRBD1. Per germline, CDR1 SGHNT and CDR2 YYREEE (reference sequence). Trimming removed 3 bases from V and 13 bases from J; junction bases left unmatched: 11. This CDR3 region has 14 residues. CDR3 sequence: CASSSAGTGGRFTF. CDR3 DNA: TGTGCCAGCAGCTCGGCCGGGACAGGGGGTCGTTTCACCTTC.

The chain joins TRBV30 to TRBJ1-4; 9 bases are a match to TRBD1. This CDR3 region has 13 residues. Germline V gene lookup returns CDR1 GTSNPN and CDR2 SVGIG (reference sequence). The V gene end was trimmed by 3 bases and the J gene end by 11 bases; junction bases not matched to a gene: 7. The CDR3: CAWRGQGVGKLFF. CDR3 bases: TGTGCCTGGAGGGGACAGGGAGTAGGGAAACTGTTTTTT. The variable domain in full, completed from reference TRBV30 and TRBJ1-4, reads SQTIHQWPATLVQPVGSPLSLECTVEGTSNPNLYWYRQAAGRGLQLLFYSVGIGQISSEVPQNLSASRPQDRQFILSSKKLLLSDSGFYLCAWRGQGVGKLFFGSGTQLSVL.

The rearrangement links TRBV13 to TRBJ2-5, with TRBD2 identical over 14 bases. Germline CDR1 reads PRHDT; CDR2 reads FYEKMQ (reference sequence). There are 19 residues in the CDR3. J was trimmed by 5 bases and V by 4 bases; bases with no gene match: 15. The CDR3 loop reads CASSSGLGLAGGILETQYF. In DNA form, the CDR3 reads TGTGCCAGCAGCTCAGGCCTCGGACTAGCGGGGGGTATCCTCGAGACCCAGTACTTC. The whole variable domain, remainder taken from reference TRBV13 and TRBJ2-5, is AAGVIQSPRHLIKEKRETATLKCYPIPRHDTVYWYQQGPGQDPQFLISFYEKMQSDKGSIPDRFSAQQFSDYHSELNMSSLELGDSALYFCASSSGLGLAGGILETQYFGPGTRLLVL.

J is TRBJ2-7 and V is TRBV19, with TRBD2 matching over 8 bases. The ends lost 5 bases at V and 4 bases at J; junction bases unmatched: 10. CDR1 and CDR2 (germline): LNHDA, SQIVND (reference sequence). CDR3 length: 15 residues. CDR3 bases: TGTGCCAGTAGTTCGGCTGGCGGGGGGATTTACGAGCAGTACTTC. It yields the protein CASSSAGGGIYEQYF.

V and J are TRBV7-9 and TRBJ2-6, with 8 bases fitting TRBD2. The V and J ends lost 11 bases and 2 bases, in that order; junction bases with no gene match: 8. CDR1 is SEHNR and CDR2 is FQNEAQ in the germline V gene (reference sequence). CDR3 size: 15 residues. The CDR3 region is CAAGGGRPGANVLTF. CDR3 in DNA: TGTGCCGCCGGGGGGGGCCGTCCTGGGGCCAACGTCCTGACTTTC. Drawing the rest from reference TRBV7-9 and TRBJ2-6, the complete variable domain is DTGVSQNPRHKITKRGQNVTFRCDPISEHNRLYWYRQTLGQGPEFLTYFQNEAQLEKSRLLSDRFSAERPKGSFSTLEIQRTEQGDSAMYLCAAGGGRPGANVLTFGAGSRLTVL.

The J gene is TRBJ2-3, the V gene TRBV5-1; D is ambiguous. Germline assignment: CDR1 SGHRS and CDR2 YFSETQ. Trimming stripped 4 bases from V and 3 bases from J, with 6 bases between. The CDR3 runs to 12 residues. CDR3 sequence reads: CASSPQTDTQYF. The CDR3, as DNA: TGCGCCAGCAGCCCCCAGACAGATACGCAGTATTTT.

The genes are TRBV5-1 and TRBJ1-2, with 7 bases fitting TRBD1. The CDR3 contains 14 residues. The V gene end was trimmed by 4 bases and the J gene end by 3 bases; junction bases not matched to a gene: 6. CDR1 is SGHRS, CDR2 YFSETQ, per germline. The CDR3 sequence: CASSPIGTDYGYTF. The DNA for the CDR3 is TGCGCCAGCAGCCCGATAGGGACAGACTATGGCTACACCTTC.

CDR3: CASSLVGEDEKLFF. CDR3 DNA sequence: TGTGCCAGCAGTTTAGTAGGGGAAGATGAAAAACTGTTTTTT. The chain couples TRBV27 to TRBJ1-4; D might be TRBD1 (5 bases). The CDR3 runs 14 residues. CDR1 and CDR2 (germline): MNHEY, SMNVEV (reference sequence). V was clipped by 2 bases and J by 6 bases, with 10 bases between them.

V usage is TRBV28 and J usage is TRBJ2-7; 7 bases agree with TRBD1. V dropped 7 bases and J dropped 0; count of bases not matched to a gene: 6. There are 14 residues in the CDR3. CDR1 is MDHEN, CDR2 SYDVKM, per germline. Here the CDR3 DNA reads TGTGCCAGCACCTCGACAGGGTTCTCCTACGAGCAGTACTTC. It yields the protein CASTSTGFSYEQYF.

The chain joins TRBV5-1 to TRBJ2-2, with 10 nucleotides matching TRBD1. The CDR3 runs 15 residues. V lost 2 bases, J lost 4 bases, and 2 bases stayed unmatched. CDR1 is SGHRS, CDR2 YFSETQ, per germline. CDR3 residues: CASSFRQGATGELFF. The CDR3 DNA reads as TGCGCCAGCAGCTTTCGACAGGGGGCCACCGGGGAGCTGTTTTTT.

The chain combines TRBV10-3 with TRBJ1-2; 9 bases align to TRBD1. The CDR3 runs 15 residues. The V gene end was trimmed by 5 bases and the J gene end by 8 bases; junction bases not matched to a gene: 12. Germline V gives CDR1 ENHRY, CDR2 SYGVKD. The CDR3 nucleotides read TGTGCCATCAGTCCGGGACAGGGACGGTCAGGAGGCTACACCTTC. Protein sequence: CAISPGQGRSGGYTF.

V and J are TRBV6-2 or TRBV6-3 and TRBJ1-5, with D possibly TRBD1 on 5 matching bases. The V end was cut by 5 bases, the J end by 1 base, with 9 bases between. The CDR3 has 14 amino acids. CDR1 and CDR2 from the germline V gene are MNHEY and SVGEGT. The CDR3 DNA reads TGTGCCAGCAGTGGTAGACAGAGCAATCAGCCCCAGCATTTT. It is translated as CASSGRQSNQPQHF.

The CDR3 here is CASSRGTGSYEQYF. The DNA for the CDR3 is TGTGCCAGCAGCCGGGGGACAGGATCCTACGAGCAGTACTTC. The chain uses TRBV5-4 and TRBJ2-7; 8 nucleotides line up with TRBD1. The CDR3 sequence is 14 residues long. The V segment lost 4 bases and the J segment 1 base; nucleotides outside the gene matches: 4. Germline CDR1 reads SGHNT; CDR2 reads YYREEE (reference sequence).

Here the CDR3 reads CASSRRAASVETQYF. The DNA for the CDR3 is TGTGCCAGCAGCCGCCGTGCGGCTAGTGTAGAGACCCAGTACTTC. This rearrangement joins TRBV7-2 to TRBJ2-5; D uncertain. The CDR3 spans 15 residues. V lost 5 bases, J lost 4 bases, and 17 bases lay in between. Looked up from germline, CDR1 is SGHTA and CDR2 is FQGNSA.

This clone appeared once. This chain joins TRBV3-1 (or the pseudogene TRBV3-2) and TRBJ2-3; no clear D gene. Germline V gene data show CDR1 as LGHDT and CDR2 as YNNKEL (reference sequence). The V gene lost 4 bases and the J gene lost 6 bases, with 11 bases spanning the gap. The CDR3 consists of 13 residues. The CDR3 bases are TGTGCCAGCAGCCCCCCGTTGGAGGATACGCAGTATTTT. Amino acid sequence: CASSPPLEDTQYF.

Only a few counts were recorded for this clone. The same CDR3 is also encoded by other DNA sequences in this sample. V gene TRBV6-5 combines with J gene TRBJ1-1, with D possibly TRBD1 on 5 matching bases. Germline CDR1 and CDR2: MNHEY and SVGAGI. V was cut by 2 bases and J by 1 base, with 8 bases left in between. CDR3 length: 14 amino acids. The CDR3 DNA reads TGTGCCAGCAGTTACGGGGGGACGAACACTGAAGCTTTCTTT. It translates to CASSYGGTNTEAFF.

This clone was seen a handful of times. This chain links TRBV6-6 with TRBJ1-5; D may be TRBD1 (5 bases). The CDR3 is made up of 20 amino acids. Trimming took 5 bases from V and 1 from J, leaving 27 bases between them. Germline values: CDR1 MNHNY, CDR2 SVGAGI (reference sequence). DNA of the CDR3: TGTGCCAGCAGTCCCCGGGGAGGGAGGGGCTATTCGGAAAGCAATCAGCCCCAGCATTTT. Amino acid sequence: CASSPRGGRGYSESNQPQHF.

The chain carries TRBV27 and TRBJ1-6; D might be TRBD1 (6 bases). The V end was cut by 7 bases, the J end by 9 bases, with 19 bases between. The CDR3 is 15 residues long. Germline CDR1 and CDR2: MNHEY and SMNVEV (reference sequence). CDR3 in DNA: TGTGCCAGCACCTCGCAGGGGTTGTTAGCTTCACCCCTCCACTTT. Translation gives CASTSQGLLASPLHF.

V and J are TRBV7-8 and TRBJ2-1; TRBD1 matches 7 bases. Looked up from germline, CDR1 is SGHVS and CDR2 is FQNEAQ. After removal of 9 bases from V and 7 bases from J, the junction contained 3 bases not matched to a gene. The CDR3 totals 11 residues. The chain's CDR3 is CASHRGNEQFF. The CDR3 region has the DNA TGTGCCAGTCACAGGGGAAATGAGCAGTTCTTC.